This entry lists 29 T cell receptor beta chains sequenced from one sample in a study of cytomegalovirus exposure and HLA in healthy donors. Clones were sequenced by immunoSEQ multiplex PCR, and TCRdb holds only the in-frame ones, with some missing. The table lists 82,000 or so clones, 85% to 95% of them singletons, with 0.6% to 0.7% in the top ten. Sequencing used PBMCs. These receptors all come from a woman aged 18-35 years in good health and CMV-seronegative.

The J gene is TRBJ2-6, the V gene TRBV5-6; 7 bases match TRBD1. V lost 4 bases and J lost 1; bases outside the gene matches: 2. CDR1 and CDR2 (germline): SGHDT, YYEEEE. CDR3 length equals 15 residues. The CDR3, as DNA: TGTGCCAGCAGCCCGGACAGGTCTGGGGCCAACGTCCTGACTTTC. Its translation is CASSPDRSGANVLTF.

The chain joins TRBV19 to TRBJ1-2; D is possibly TRBD1 (5 bases). This CDR3 contains 13 residues. The ends were cut back, 7 bases at V and 7 bases at J, with 16 bases in the middle. Germline V lookup: CDR1 LNHDA, CDR2 SQIVND (reference sequence). CDR3: CASTRQGFGGYTF. CDR3 bases: TGTGCCAGTACCCGTCAGGGTTTTGGTGGCTACACCTTC.

The chain has TRBV7-9 and TRBJ2-1; 11 bases are a match to TRBD2. The CDR3 runs to 16 residues. From germline, CDR1 is SEHNR and CDR2 FQNEAQ (reference sequence). Trimming at V came to 1 base and at J to 8 bases, leaving 7 bases not matched to a gene. Written as DNA, the CDR3 is TGTGCCAGCAGCTTAGGGGTAGCGGGAGGGCCGGATGAGCAGTTCTTC. Its translation: CASSLGVAGGPDEQFF.

The chain recombines TRBV27 with TRBJ2-3; 9 bases fit TRBD2. Germline V gives CDR1 MNHEY, CDR2 SMNVEV (reference sequence). V gave up 8 bases and J gave up 6 bases; unmatched junction bases: 9. CDR3 size: 14 residues. The DNA for the CDR3 is TGTGCCAGCCAAAGGGCGGGGGGGTTGGATACGCAGTATTTT. Translating it yields CASQRAGGLDTQYF.

The chain joins TRBV18 to TRBJ1-2, with D maybe TRBD1 (5 bases). The ends were cut back, 2 bases at V and 4 bases at J, with 11 bases in the middle. This CDR3 contains 14 residues. CDR1 KGHSH and CDR2 LQKENI come from the germline V gene. The CDR3 coding sequence is TGTGCCAGCTCACCAGACAGCCAAAGCTATGGCTACACCTTC. It translates to CASSPDSQSYGYTF.

The V gene is TRBV4-1, the J gene TRBJ2-2, with TRBD2 as a possible D gene (6 bases). From germline, CDR1 is MGHRA and CDR2 YSYEKL. Trimming took 3 bases from V and 5 from J, leaving 13 bases between them. CDR3 size: 15 residues. This CDR3 reads CASSHSGEGTGELFF. CDR3 DNA sequence: TGCGCCAGCAGCCATTCGGGAGAGGGGACCGGGGAGCTGTTTTTT.

This chain connects TRBV15 to TRBJ2-5, with 11 bases fitting TRBD2. The germline V gene encodes CDR1 LNHNV and CDR2 YYDKDF (reference sequence). This CDR3 has 15 residues. J lost 4 bases, V lost 5 bases, and 6 bases had no gene match. This CDR3 is CATSGRLAGRETQYF. In DNA, the CDR3 is TGTGCCACCAGCGGACGACTAGCGGGGCGAGAGACCCAGTACTTC.

The CDR3 coding sequence is TGTGCCTGGAGTCTGGTAGCCGATACGCAGTATTTT. It is translated as CAWSLVADTQYF. This chain uses TRBV30 with TRBJ2-3; D remains unclear. CDR3 length: 12 amino acids. The germline V gene has CDR1 GTSNPN and CDR2 SVGIG (reference sequence). V was shortened by 2 bases and J by 6 bases, with 9 bases between the two germline ends.

This clone has just one count. V is TRBV19 and J is TRBJ1-5; 8 nucleotides line up with TRBD1. V was pared by 4 bases and J by 7 bases, with 12 bases of the junction left unmatched. Germline values: CDR1 LNHDA, CDR2 SQIVND (reference sequence). The CDR3 length is 16 residues. CDR3 sequence: CASSNPWTGLNQPQHF. The DNA of the CDR3 is TGTGCCAGTAGTAACCCCTGGACAGGGCTAAACCAGCCCCAGCATTTT.

V usage is TRBV28 and J usage is TRBJ1-1; tentative D call: TRBD1 (6 bases). V was shortened by 3 bases and J by 0 bases, with 11 bases between the two germline ends. The CDR3 spans 15 residues. Germline V gene lookup returns CDR1 MDHEN and CDR2 SYDVKM. CDR3 coding DNA: TGTGCCAGCAGTTTGGACAGTACCTTGAACACTGAAGCTTTCTTT. It translates to CASSLDSTLNTEAFF. Combining the CDR3 with reference TRBV28 and TRBJ1-1 gives the whole variable domain DVKVTQSSRYLVKRTGEKVFLECVQDMDHENMFWYRQDPGLGLRLIYFSYDVKMKEKGDIPEGYSVSREKKERFSLILESASTNQTSMYLCASSLDSTLNTEAFFGQGTRLTVV.

This clone has just one count. The chain combines TRBV18 with TRBJ2-3, with TRBD1 identical over 11 bases. The CDR3 sequence is 15 residues long. Germline-derived CDR1 and CDR2 are KGHSH and LQKENI. J gave up 4 bases and V 6 bases, and 6 bases lay outside the gene matches. CDR3 residues: CASSRDRGVADTQYF. CDR3 sequence (DNA): TGTGCCAGCTCTCGGGACAGGGGGGTCGCAGATACGCAGTATTTT.

The chain recombines TRBV4-3 with TRBJ1-2; D remains ambiguous. The V end lost 2 bases, the J end lost 2 bases, and 9 bases lay between the germline ends. This CDR3 is 14 amino acids long. In germline, CDR1 is LGHNA, CDR2 YSLEER. The CDR3 bases are TGCGCCAGCAGCCAACTCGACTCCAACTATGGCTACACCTTC. This encodes CASSQLDSNYGYTF.

The CDR3 region has the DNA TGTGCCAGCAGCCCCCAGGGAGGCCTTAATGAAAAACTGTTTTTT. Translating it yields CASSPQGGLNEKLFF. The rearrangement joins TRBV9 to TRBJ1-4, with D possibly TRBD1 on 5 matching bases. The germline CDR1 and CDR2 sequences are SGDLS and YYNGEE. The CDR3 contains 15 residues. V was cut by 4 bases and J by 4 bases, with 14 bases left in between.

The J gene is TRBJ1-1, the V gene TRBV11-3; TRBD1 is a possible D gene (5 bases). The CDR3 has 13 amino acids. V lost 5 bases and J 3 bases, leaving 10 bases between the germline ends. The germline V gene encodes CDR1 SGHNT and CDR2 YENEEA. The CDR3 region has the DNA TGTGCCAGCAGCCTGGGGGGAGACACTGAAGCTTTCTTT. This sequence encodes CASSLGGDTEAFF.

The V and J genes are TRBV28 and TRBJ2-3; D is undetermined. V lost 5 bases and J lost 7, with 10 bases in between. Germline CDR1 MDHEN, CDR2 SYDVKM. There are 12 residues in the CDR3. CDR3 sequence: CASSPSKHTQYF. The CDR3 DNA is TGTGCCAGCAGTCCATCTAAACATACGCAGTATTTT.

J is TRBJ1-2 and V is TRBV6-5, with D possibly matching TRBD1 (6 bases). From germline, CDR1 is MNHEY and CDR2 SVGAGI. The V gene lost 2 bases and the J gene lost 1 base, with 8 bases spanning the gap. This CDR3 region has 14 residues. The CDR3 DNA sequence: TGTGCCAGCAGTTACGGGGGCGGTAACTATGGCTACACCTTC. Protein sequence: CASSYGGGNYGYTF.

The rearrangement links TRBV5-1 to TRBJ2-7, with 8 bases that match TRBD2. Looked up from germline, CDR1 is SGHRS and CDR2 is YFSETQ. CDR3 length equals 15 residues. V shed 0 bases and J 4 bases; nucleotides not matched to a gene: 6. The CDR3 spells CASSLAGGQRYEQYF. In DNA form, the CDR3 reads TGCGCCAGCAGCTTGGCGGGAGGGCAAAGATACGAGCAGTACTTC.

The chain couples TRBV9 to TRBJ1-1, with D perhaps matching TRBD1 (5 bases). Looked up from germline, CDR1 is SGDLS and CDR2 is YYNGEE. The CDR3 extends over 14 amino acids. Trimming removed 3 bases at V and 5 bases at J, with 14 bases between. CDR3 nucleotide sequence: TGTGCCAGCAGCGCCGGACATCCGGGTACTGAAGCTTTCTTT. This codes for CASSAGHPGTEAFF.

J is TRBJ1-1 and V is TRBV11-2; 7 bases match TRBD1. Germline V gene data show CDR1 as SGHAT and CDR2 as FQNNGV. The CDR3 runs 12 residues. Trimming took 11 bases from V and 0 from J; bases not matched to a gene: 3. CDR3 amino acids: CAGQDMNTEAFF. CDR3 coding DNA: TGTGCCGGACAGGACATGAACACTGAAGCTTTCTTT.

The table lists this clone with a count of one. The rearrangement links TRBV19 to TRBJ2-7, with D perhaps matching TRBD2 (6 bases). The CDR3 length is 15 residues. Looked up from germline, CDR1 is LNHDA and CDR2 is SQIVND (reference sequence). V was clipped by 3 bases and J by 0 bases, with 12 bases between them. The DNA for the CDR3 is TGTGCCAGTAGTATCGCGGCGGGAAGCTCCTACGAGCAGTACTTC. It encodes CASSIAAGSSYEQYF.

This chain connects TRBV5-6 to TRBJ1-5, with D perhaps matching TRBD1 (6 bases). From germline, CDR1 is SGHDT and CDR2 YYEEEE. The CDR3 has 15 residues. Trimming stripped 3 bases from V and 6 bases from J, with 16 bases between. The CDR3 coding sequence is TGTGCCAGCAGCTCCGGGTGGGGGGGCGGTCAGCCCCAGCATTTT. It encodes CASSSGWGGGQPQHF.

CDR3 nucleotide sequence: TGCAGCGTTGAACGGGGGAACACTGAAGCTTTCTTT. As protein: CSVERGNTEAFF. The chain links TRBV29-1 to TRBJ1-1, with D uncertain. V lost 2 bases, J lost 1 base, and 5 bases lay in between. Germline CDR1 reads SQVTM; CDR2 reads ANQGSEA. CDR3 length: 12 amino acids.

The chain has TRBV5-1 and TRBJ2-2; the D gene is possibly TRBD2 (6 bases). Trimming shortened V by 0 bases and J by 4 bases, and 7 bases separated the two germline ends. The germline V gene has CDR1 SGHRS and CDR2 YFSETQ. CDR3 length: 14 residues. CDR3 nucleotides: TGCGCCAGCAGCTTGGTCGGGGGCACCGGGGAGCTGTTTTTT. This translates into CASSLVGGTGELFF.

The chain couples TRBV9 to TRBJ2-5; 7 positions agree with TRBD2. J was trimmed by 0 bases and V by 0 bases; bases with no gene match: 14. This CDR3 spans 19 amino acids. Germline values: CDR1 SGDLS, CDR2 YYNGEE. CDR3 nucleotide sequence: TGTGCCAGCAGCGTAGACGTTGACAGCCACAGCGGGGACCAAGAGACCCAGTACTTC. Its protein is CASSVDVDSHSGDQETQYF.

The V and J genes are TRBV6-5 and TRBJ1-2, with D unresolved. CDR3 length: 13 amino acids. Germline V gives CDR1 MNHEY, CDR2 SVGAGI. V lost 2 bases, J lost 4 bases, and 8 bases lay in between. Here the CDR3 DNA reads TGTGCCAGCAGTTACGGCGGGATCTATGGCTACACCTTC. Residues: CASSYGGIYGYTF.

This clone was observed once. The J gene is TRBJ2-1, the V gene TRBV19, with D perhaps matching TRBD2 (7 bases). The CDR3 has 16 residues. Germline CDR1 reads LNHDA; CDR2 reads SQIVND (reference sequence). Trimming left V 1 base short and J 5 bases short, with 15 bases between. In DNA form, the CDR3 reads TGTGCCAGTAGTATAGGAGGAGGGGGGGCCCACAATGAGCAGTTCTTC. As protein: CASSIGGGGAHNEQFF.

The chain couples TRBV5-1 to TRBJ2-5; TRBD2 matches 9 bases. V lost 0 bases and J lost 5; bases outside the gene matches: 11. The germline V gene has CDR1 SGHRS and CDR2 YFSETQ. The length of the CDR3 is 17 residues. CDR3 nucleotides: TGCGCCAGCAGCTTGGCCGGTCTCGCAACTAGCGGGGAGACCCAGTACTTC. Its translation: CASSLAGLATSGETQYF. Drawing the rest from reference TRBV5-1 and TRBJ2-5, the complete variable domain is KAGVTQTPRYLIKTRGQQVTLSCSPISGHRSVSWYQQTPGQGLQFLFEYFSETQRNKGNFPGRFSGRQFSNSRSEMNVSTLELGDSALYLCASSLAGLATSGETQYFGPGTRLLVL.

The gene calls are TRBV19 and TRBJ2-7, with D unresolved. The CDR3 has 15 residues. The V end lost 5 bases, the J end lost 0 bases, and 14 bases lay between the germline ends. CDR1 LNHDA and CDR2 SQIVND come from the germline V gene (reference sequence). The CDR3 region has the DNA TGTGCCAGTAGTCCCTTGCGAGGTAACTCCTACGAGCAGTACTTC. Residues: CASSPLRGNSYEQYF. The full variable domain, rest sourced from reference TRBV19 and TRBJ2-7, is DGGITQSPKYLFRKEGQNVTLSCEQNLNHDAMYWYRQDPGQGLRLIYYSQIVNDFQKGDIAEGYSVSREKKESFPLTVTSAQKNPTAFYLCASSPLRGNSYEQYFGPGTRLTVT.

The CDR3 is CASKERLAEETQYF. The CDR3 DNA sequence: TGTGCCAGCAAAGAAAGACTAGCGGAAGAGACCCAGTACTTC. The chain employs TRBV28 and TRBJ2-5; 9 positions match TRBD2. In germline, CDR1 is MDHEN, CDR2 SYDVKM. The junction had 6 bases not matched to a gene; V was cut back by 7 bases and J by 3 bases. This CDR3 contains 14 residues.